These 10 T cell receptor beta chains were sequenced from one sample in a study of a mutant IDH1 vaccine in newly diagnosed glioma. Their specific antigens are unknown. Time point reported: week 5, during vaccination. Vaccination used 300 ug of mutant IDH1 20-mer peptide per dose, with topical imiquimod. Only in-frame clones appear in the TCRdb table, and some are missing; sequencing was by immunoSEQ multiplex PCR. The repertoire holds about 27,000 clones, with approximately 79% as singletons. The sample was PBMCs, taken from a glioma patient whose treatment included an IDH1 peptide vaccine. These receptor sequences come from a man in his forties with glioma. Some clones in this sample may be carry-over from other donors' samples.

This clone turned up a few times. J is TRBJ1-5 and V is TRBV28; TRBD1 aligns across 7 bases. The length of the CDR3 is 15 residues. V shed 7 bases and J 4 bases; nucleotides not matched to a gene: 10. Per germline, CDR1 MDHEN and CDR2 SYDVKM. The CDR3 DNA sequence: TGTGCCAGCAACCCAGGGGGACGGCGGAATCAGCCCCAGCATTTT. It specifies CASNPGGRRNQPQHF.

The chain has TRBV7-8 and TRBJ1-1, with unresolved D. Trimming left V 5 bases short and J 0 bases short, with 7 bases between. The germline V gene has CDR1 SGHVS and CDR2 FQNEAQ. This CDR3 contains 13 residues. The CDR3 DNA sequence: TGTGCCAGCAGCGTACAGATGAACACTGAAGCTTTCTTT. Its protein product is CASSVQMNTEAFF.

This chain connects TRBV30 to TRBJ2-5; tentatively, D is TRBD2 (7 bases). This CDR3 contains 14 residues. Per the germline V gene, CDR1 is GTSNPN and CDR2 is SVGIG (reference sequence). The V end was cut by 0 bases, the J end by 7 bases, with 15 bases between. The CDR3 sequence: CAWSVGGGVWTQYF. CDR3 bases: TGTGCCTGGAGTGTCGGAGGGGGGGTGTGGACCCAGTACTTC.

V gene TRBV6-5 combines with J gene TRBJ1-6; TRBD1 matches at 8 bases. The CDR3 runs to 15 residues. Germline CDR1 MNHEY, CDR2 SVGAGI. The J segment lost 8 bases and the V segment lost 6 bases, leaving 9 bases of the junction unmatched. Here the CDR3 DNA reads TGTGCCAGCAGCCCTCTAAACAGGGGGTATTCACCCCTCCACTTT. This encodes CASSPLNRGYSPLHF.

The gene calls are TRBV7-2 and TRBJ2-2; D may correspond to TRBD1 or TRBD2 (5 bases each). The V end was cut by 1 base, the J end by 3 bases, with 9 bases between. CDR3 size: 15 residues. Germline loops: CDR1 SGHTA, CDR2 FQGNSA. CDR3: CASSLGGFYTGELFF. The CDR3 DNA is TGTGCCAGCAGCTTAGGGGGGTTTTACACCGGGGAGCTGTTTTTT.

The chain uses TRBV18 and TRBJ1-2; weak D call: TRBD1 (5 bases). Germline V CDR1 and CDR2: KGHSH, LQKENI. There are 17 residues in the CDR3. Trimming pared 6 bases from V and 1 base from J, leaving 21 bases between. The CDR3 coding sequence is TGTGCCAGCTCGGGCTCCCAAGCGGGGACGATTAACTATGGCTACACCTTC. It specifies CASSGSQAGTINYGYTF.

This rearrangement joins TRBV7-9 to TRBJ2-2; D uncertain. Per the germline V gene, CDR1 is SEHNR and CDR2 is FQNEAQ (reference sequence). The CDR3 covers 15 residues. Trimming left V 5 bases short and J 7 bases short, with 17 bases between. CDR3 amino acids: CASSPFGTRSGELFF. CDR3 sequence (DNA): TGTGCCAGCAGCCCTTTCGGTACGAGGAGCGGGGAGCTGTTTTTT.

The chain is built from TRBV11-2 and TRBJ2-2; possible D gene TRBD1, 6 bases. This CDR3 has 15 residues. Germline CDR1 and CDR2: SGHAT and FQNNGV. V shed 2 bases and J shed 3 bases, with 10 bases lying between them. The CDR3 DNA reads TGTGCCAGCAGCTTAACAGGGCCCTACACCGGGGAGCTGTTTTTT. This translates into CASSLTGPYTGELFF.

The V and J genes are TRBV11-2 and TRBJ2-7; 7 bases agree with TRBD1. The CDR3 contains 17 residues. Losses at the gene ends were 5 bases for V and 3 bases for J; bases not matched to a gene: 16. Germline V gene lookup returns CDR1 SGHAT and CDR2 FQNNGV. CDR3 sequence (DNA): TGTGCCAGCAGCGAGTACCGGGACAGCTACGGTTACTACGAGCAGTACTTC. Protein: CASSEYRDSYGYYEQYF.

This chain connects TRBV28 to TRBJ1-2; D gene ambiguous. The V and J ends lost 0 bases and 0 bases respectively, with 5 bases between them. Germline-derived CDR1 and CDR2 are MDHEN and SYDVKM. The CDR3 is made up of 14 amino acids. This CDR3 reads CASSLWASNYGYTF. The CDR3 DNA sequence: TGTGCCAGCAGTTTATGGGCCTCTAACTATGGCTACACCTTC.